The 32 T cell receptor beta chains reported below all come from one sample, sequenced in a study of cytomegalovirus exposure and HLA in healthy donors. Both 60 Vbeta primers and 13 Jbeta primers went into the PCR. Measured with immunoSEQ multiplex PCR; TCRdb has only the in-frame clones, and not every one. This sample has about 130,000 clones; just under 80% occur once, and the top ten carry under 5.5%. Sequencing was done on a sample of PBMCs. These TCRs come from a man aged 30 to 39 in good health.

J is TRBJ2-1 and V is TRBV5-1; 11 bases align to TRBD1. V gave up 4 bases and J gave up 6 bases; unmatched junction bases: 3. Germline CDR1 is SGHRS and CDR2 is YFSETQ. This CDR3 is 14 amino acids long. The CDR3 here is CASSRDRGSNEQFF. CDR3 sequence (DNA): TGCGCCAGCAGCCGGGACAGGGGGTCCAATGAGCAGTTCTTC.

The rearrangement joins TRBV7-9 to TRBJ1-5; tentatively, D is TRBD1 (6 bases). The germline V gene encodes CDR1 SEHNR and CDR2 FQNEAQ (reference sequence). V was trimmed by 4 bases and J by 5 bases, leaving 12 bases between them. The length of the CDR3 is 14 residues. CDR3 bases: TGTGCCAGCAGCTCCGAGGGGGGGCATCAGCCCCAGCATTTT. It is translated as CASSSEGGHQPQHF.

With respect to this clone: One end of the junction varies from germline; a read error may be responsible. The chain employs TRBV7-7 and TRBJ2-7; 13 nucleotides align to TRBD2. Germline CDR1 SSHAT, CDR2 FNYEAQ (reference sequence). The CDR3 totals 15 residues. Here the CDR3 DNA reads TGTGCTAGCAGCTTAGGGACTAGCGGGACCTACGAGCAGTACTTC. Translation: CASSLGTSGTYEQYF. Full variable domain (remainder filled in from reference TRBV7-7 and TRBJ2-7): GAGVSQSPRYKVTKRGQDVTLRCDPISSHATLYWYQQALGQGPEFLTYFNYEAQPDKSGLPSDRFSAERPEGSISTLTIQRTEQRDSAMYRCASSLGTSGTYEQYFGPGTRLTVT.

In this sample, this clone turned up a few times. The gene calls are TRBV6-6 and TRBJ1-5; D perhaps matches TRBD1 (6 bases). The CDR3 loop spans 15 amino acids. Germline lookup yields CDR1 MNHNY and CDR2 SVGAGI (reference sequence). V lost 6 bases, J lost 2 bases, and 14 bases lay in between. CDR3 loop: CASRDTGLGNQPQHF. CDR3 sequence (DNA): TGTGCCAGCAGGGACACAGGGTTGGGCAATCAGCCCCAGCATTTT.

The chain's CDR3 is CASSPPRGKAFF. The CDR3 nucleotides read TGTGCCAGCAGCCCGCCCCGGGGGAAAGCTTTCTTT. J is TRBJ1-1 and V is TRBV6-5; D is perhaps TRBD1 (5 bases). The CDR3 contains 12 residues. Looked up from germline, CDR1 is MNHEY and CDR2 is SVGAGI. Trimming stripped 6 bases from V and 9 bases from J, with 14 bases between.

The chain joins TRBV18 to TRBJ2-7; 9 bases agree with TRBD1. Trimming took 0 bases from V and 0 from J; bases not matched to a gene: 3. CDR1 and CDR2 from the germline V gene are KGHSH and LQKENI. The CDR3 contains 16 residues. The CDR3 loop is CASSPPDRGSSYEQYF. As DNA, the CDR3 is TGTGCCAGCTCACCACCGGACAGGGGCTCCTCCTACGAGCAGTACTTC.

CDR3 nucleotides: TGCAGCGTTGAAGGAGGGTCAAGCTCCTACAATGAGCAGTTCTTC. Its translation: CSVEGGSSSYNEQFF. The genes are TRBV29-1 and TRBJ2-1, with D perhaps matching TRBD2 (5 bases). The V end lost 1 base, the J end lost 0 bases, and 10 bases lay between the germline ends. This CDR3 is 15 amino acids long. Germline values: CDR1 SQVTM, CDR2 ANQGSEA.

The rearrangement uses TRBV5-4 and TRBJ2-5, with 8 bases aligning to TRBD2. Germline trimming cut 0 bases from V and 5 bases from J; bases unmatched to any gene: 9. This CDR3 has 16 residues. The germline V gene encodes CDR1 SGHNT and CDR2 YYREEE (reference sequence). The CDR3 here is CASSLAAGRAFETQYF. The CDR3 nucleotides read TGTGCCAGCAGCTTGGCCGCCGGGAGGGCTTTTGAGACCCAGTACTTC.

The chain is built from TRBV12-5 and TRBJ2-1; 10 nucleotides match TRBD2. V lost 1 base to trimming and J lost 0 bases; unmatched junction nucleotides: 3. CDR3 length equals 17 residues. Germline loops: CDR1 LGHNT, CDR2 FRNRAP. The CDR3 sequence is CASGLGSGRASYNEQFF. Written as DNA, the CDR3 is TGTGCTAGTGGTTTGGGGAGCGGGAGGGCCTCCTACAATGAGCAGTTCTTC.

The chain recombines TRBV19 with TRBJ2-7; D is perhaps TRBD1 (5 bases). Per germline, CDR1 LNHDA and CDR2 SQIVND (reference sequence). The CDR3 runs 15 residues. Trimming cost V 7 bases and J 2 bases, with 18 bases left between them. The CDR3 loop is CASTPDTDRPYEQYF. The CDR3 DNA reads TGTGCCAGTACCCCGGACACGGATCGTCCCTACGAGCAGTACTTC.

This chain links TRBV7-9 with TRBJ2-7, with D possibly matching TRBD1 (5 bases). V was shortened by 5 bases and J by 4 bases, with 18 bases between the two germline ends. The CDR3 is made up of 15 amino acids. CDR1 SEHNR and CDR2 FQNEAQ come from the germline V gene (reference sequence). The CDR3 region has the DNA TGTGCCAGCAGCCATTACAGGCACCACCCTTACGAGCAGTACTTC. Translation gives CASSHYRHHPYEQYF. The full variable domain, completed using reference TRBV7-9 and TRBJ2-7, is DTGVSQNPRHKITKRGQNVTFRCDPISEHNRLYWYRQTLGQGPEFLTYFQNEAQLEKSRLLSDRFSAERPKGSFSTLEIQRTEQGDSAMYLCASSHYRHHPYEQYFGPGTRLTVT.

This chain joins TRBV27 and TRBJ1-3; 11 bases are shared with TRBD1. The J segment lost 2 bases and the V segment lost 6 bases, leaving 3 bases of the junction unmatched. Germline V CDR1 and CDR2: MNHEY, SMNVEV (reference sequence). This CDR3 contains 15 residues. The CDR3 region has the DNA TGTGCCAGCAGAATGGGACAGGGGGCTGGAAACACCATATATTTT. Translation gives CASRMGQGAGNTIYF.

V is TRBV7-2 and J is TRBJ1-4; perhaps TRBD1 as D (6 bases). Trimming removed 1 base from V and 8 bases from J, with 14 bases in between. This CDR3 contains 15 residues. Germline CDR1 and CDR2: SGHTA and FQGNSA. The DNA of the CDR3 is TGTGCCAGCAGCTTAGGGGGGACATCCTCGGAAAAACTGTTTTTT. Translated, it gives CASSLGGTSSEKLFF.

V gene TRBV7-2 combines with J gene TRBJ2-7, with 7 bases fitting TRBD1. This CDR3 has 15 residues. The V segment lost 2 bases and the J segment 1 base; nucleotides outside the gene matches: 5. Germline V gives CDR1 SGHTA, CDR2 FQGNSA. CDR3 in DNA: TGTGCCAGCAGCTTAAGGGGGCGACAGTCCTACGAGCAGTACTTC. The encoded protein is CASSLRGRQSYEQYF.

This clone was counted a few times. The V and J genes are TRBV6-6 and TRBJ2-3; 7 bases match TRBD1. V gave up 4 bases and J gave up 6 bases; unmatched junction bases: 1. Germline CDR1 MNHNY, CDR2 SVGAGI (reference sequence). The CDR3 has 12 amino acids. In DNA, the CDR3 is TGTGCCAGCAGTTTGACAGGGGATACGCAGTATTTT. Translating it yields CASSLTGDTQYF.

The chain combines TRBV7-6 with TRBJ2-7, with 10 positions matching TRBD2. The germline gives CDR1 SGHVS, CDR2 FNYEAQ. CDR3 length: 16 residues. With 1 base clipped from V and 5 bases from J, the junction kept 8 bases outside the gene matches. CDR3 DNA: TGTGCCAGCAGCTTAGTCTTAACTAGCGGGACAGACGAGCAGTACTTC. It yields the protein CASSLVLTSGTDEQYF.

The V call is TRBV5-1, the J call TRBJ1-1; 9 nucleotides match TRBD1. Trimming removed 4 bases from V and 10 bases from J; junction bases left unmatched: 2. The CDR3 is made up of 11 amino acids. Germline V gene lookup returns CDR1 SGHRS and CDR2 YFSETQ. The CDR3 reads CASSGTGSAFF. The CDR3 DNA reads TGCGCCAGCAGCGGGACAGGGTCAGCTTTCTTT.

On this clone: One end of the junction is discordant with germline, which a read error may explain. CDR3 coding DNA: TGTGCCAGCAGCCAGAGTCACTTGACTTTC. It translates to CASSQSHLTF. The chain is built from TRBV28 and TRBJ2-7; no definite D call. The CDR3 is 10 residues long. Germline assignment: CDR1 MDHEN and CDR2 SYDVKM.

The sample holds a few counts of this clone. This rearrangement joins TRBV7-3 to TRBJ2-3; 10 nucleotides line up with TRBD2. Germline trimming cut 2 bases from V and 4 bases from J; bases unmatched to any gene: 12. This CDR3 is 18 amino acids long. Germline-derived CDR1 and CDR2 are SGHTA and FQGTGA. In DNA, the CDR3 is TGTGCCAGCAGCTTACGGGTGGGGCTAGCGGGAGTTTCAGATACGCAGTATTTT. Its translation: CASSLRVGLAGVSDTQYF.

This chain connects TRBV4-1 to TRBJ1-4; D is perhaps TRBD1 (5 bases). The germline V gene has CDR1 MGHRA and CDR2 YSYEKL. There are 15 residues in the CDR3. V was clipped by 1 base and J by 7 bases, with 13 bases between them. CDR3 sequence reads: CASSQGQGWAEKLFF. CDR3 in DNA: TGCGCCAGCAGCCAAGGGCAGGGTTGGGCTGAAAAACTGTTTTTT.

This clone was seen more than once but under ten times. The chain has TRBV6-5 and TRBJ2-1; 7 nucleotides agree with TRBD1. This CDR3 spans 14 amino acids. Germline V gene sequence: CDR1 MNHEY, CDR2 SVGAGI. Germline trimming cut 6 bases from V and 4 bases from J; bases unmatched to any gene: 6. CDR3 loop: CASSRTGQYNEQFF. CDR3 nucleotides: TGTGCCAGCAGCCGGACGGGACAGTACAATGAGCAGTTCTTC.

The chain carries TRBV5-1 and TRBJ2-1, with D possibly matching TRBD2 (6 bases). Per the germline V gene, CDR1 is SGHRS and CDR2 is YFSETQ. The CDR3 loop spans 15 amino acids. Trimming left V 3 bases short and J 8 bases short, with 18 bases between. CDR3 loop: CASSWGTPRSDEQFF. CDR3 DNA sequence: TGCGCCAGCAGCTGGGGGACTCCACGGAGCGATGAGCAGTTCTTC.

CDR3 residues: CASSSRTGGEPQHF. The CDR3 region has the DNA TGTGCCAGCAGCTCAAGGACAGGGGGTGAGCCCCAGCATTTT. V usage is TRBV7-6 and J usage is TRBJ1-5, with 10 bases identical to TRBD1. J was trimmed by 8 bases and V by 4 bases; bases with no gene match: 5. This CDR3 contains 14 residues. Germline-derived CDR1 and CDR2 are SGHVS and FNYEAQ.

This clone was recorded a few times. The chain recombines TRBV5-8 with TRBJ2-7; D remains ambiguous. Trimming pared 2 bases from V and 2 bases from J, leaving 2 bases between. CDR1 and CDR2 (germline): SGHTS, YDEGEE. The CDR3 covers 11 residues. The CDR3, as DNA: TGTGCCAGCAGCTTTACCTACGAGCAGTACTTC. Protein sequence: CASSFTYEQYF.

This chain joins TRBV4-1 and TRBJ2-7; perhaps TRBD1 as D (5 bases). There are 13 residues in the CDR3. Germline loops: CDR1 MGHRA, CDR2 YSYEKL. Trimming left V 3 bases short and J 6 bases short, with 12 bases between. The CDR3 loop is CASSQNQGSEQYF. CDR3 in DNA: TGCGCCAGCAGCCAGAACCAGGGTAGCGAGCAGTACTTC.

V usage is TRBV19 and J usage is TRBJ2-7, with 8 bases lining up with TRBD1. Germline CDR1 LNHDA, CDR2 SQIVND (reference sequence). V lost 6 bases to trimming and J lost 2 bases; unmatched junction nucleotides: 6. The CDR3 runs 14 residues. The CDR3 DNA sequence: TGTGCCAGTAGCAGGACAGGGACGGCCTACGAGCAGTACTTC. Its protein is CASSRTGTAYEQYF. The whole variable domain, remainder taken from reference TRBV19 and TRBJ2-7, is DGGITQSPKYLFRKEGQNVTLSCEQNLNHDAMYWYRQDPGQGLRLIYYSQIVNDFQKGDIAEGYSVSREKKESFPLTVTSAQKNPTAFYLCASSRTGTAYEQYFGPGTRLTVT.

The chain employs TRBV5-1 and TRBJ1-1, with unresolved D. The CDR3 sequence is 15 residues long. V lost 0 bases and J lost 0, with 9 bases in between. Germline values: CDR1 SGHRS, CDR2 YFSETQ. CDR3 loop: CASSLGGKMNTEAFF. In DNA form, the CDR3 reads TGCGCCAGCAGCTTGGGCGGGAAGATGAACACTGAAGCTTTCTTT.

This rearrangement joins TRBV5-1 to TRBJ2-5; D is perhaps TRBD2 (5 bases). CDR1 is SGHRS and CDR2 is YFSETQ in the germline V gene. The CDR3 contains 15 residues. The germline V and J ends were trimmed by 0 bases and 7 bases, with 16 bases remaining between them. In nucleotides, the CDR3 is TGCGCCAGCAGCTTGGTTCCCCTAGCTATGGGGACCCAGTACTTC. Encoded protein: CASSLVPLAMGTQYF.

The chain joins TRBV30 to TRBJ1-4, with 8 bases that match TRBD1. The CDR3 is made up of 15 amino acids. V shed 2 bases, J shed 2 bases, and the junction held 4 bases outside the gene matches. Germline assignment: CDR1 GTSNPN and CDR2 SVGIG (reference sequence). The CDR3 bases are TGTGCCTGGAGTAGTCGGACAGGGACTAATGAAAAACTGTTTTTT. Its translation is CAWSSRTGTNEKLFF.

The chain links TRBV12-2 to TRBJ2-5; TRBD2, as called in the table, went unchecked against the DNA. TRBV12-2 is listed as a pseudogene. This CDR3 comprises 15 residues. The DNA for the CDR3 is TGTGCAAGTCGCTTAGTGCTAGCGGCAGGAGAGACCCAGTACTTC. Its translation: CASRLVLAAGETQYF.

The table lists this clone with a few counts. V gene TRBV7-6 combines with J gene TRBJ2-2; D possibly corresponds to TRBD1 (7 bases). The germline CDR1 and CDR2 sequences are SGHVS and FNYEAQ. The CDR3 covers 15 residues. Trimming cost V 2 bases and J 6 bases, with 13 bases left between them. The CDR3 nucleotides are TGTGCCAGCAGCTTACGGCAGGGGGAGGCCGGGGAGCTGTTTTTT. Residues: CASSLRQGEAGELFF.

This sequence joins TRBV19 and TRBJ2-2, with 11 bases identical to TRBD1. V dropped 7 bases and J dropped 7; count of bases not matched to a gene: 8. The germline gives CDR1 LNHDA, CDR2 SQIVND (reference sequence). The CDR3 covers 15 residues. CDR3 residues: CASIQGQGASGELFF. The CDR3 bases are TGTGCCAGTATCCAAGGACAGGGGGCGAGCGGGGAGCTGTTTTTT.